This entry features one TCR beta chain sequence. CDR3 length: 13 residues. Trimming removed 6 bases from V and 6 bases from J; junction bases left unmatched: 6. This entry belongs to a study of blood T cell repertoires in COVID-19. Clones were sequenced by immunoSEQ multiplex PCR, and TCRdb holds only the in-frame ones, with some missing. Of 70,000 to 100,000 clones detected, 85% to 95% appear once; the ten largest clones hold about 1.7%. The sequencing input was peripheral blood. This clonotype was sampled from a man aged 55 to 70 with acute or convalescent COVID-19. The chain carries TRBV12-3 or TRBV12-4 and TRBJ2-7, with 9 bases fitting TRBD2. The CDR3 region is CASRPSGTGEQYF. The CDR3 coding sequence is TGTGCCAGCAGGCCTAGCGGGACGGGCGAGCAGTACTTC.